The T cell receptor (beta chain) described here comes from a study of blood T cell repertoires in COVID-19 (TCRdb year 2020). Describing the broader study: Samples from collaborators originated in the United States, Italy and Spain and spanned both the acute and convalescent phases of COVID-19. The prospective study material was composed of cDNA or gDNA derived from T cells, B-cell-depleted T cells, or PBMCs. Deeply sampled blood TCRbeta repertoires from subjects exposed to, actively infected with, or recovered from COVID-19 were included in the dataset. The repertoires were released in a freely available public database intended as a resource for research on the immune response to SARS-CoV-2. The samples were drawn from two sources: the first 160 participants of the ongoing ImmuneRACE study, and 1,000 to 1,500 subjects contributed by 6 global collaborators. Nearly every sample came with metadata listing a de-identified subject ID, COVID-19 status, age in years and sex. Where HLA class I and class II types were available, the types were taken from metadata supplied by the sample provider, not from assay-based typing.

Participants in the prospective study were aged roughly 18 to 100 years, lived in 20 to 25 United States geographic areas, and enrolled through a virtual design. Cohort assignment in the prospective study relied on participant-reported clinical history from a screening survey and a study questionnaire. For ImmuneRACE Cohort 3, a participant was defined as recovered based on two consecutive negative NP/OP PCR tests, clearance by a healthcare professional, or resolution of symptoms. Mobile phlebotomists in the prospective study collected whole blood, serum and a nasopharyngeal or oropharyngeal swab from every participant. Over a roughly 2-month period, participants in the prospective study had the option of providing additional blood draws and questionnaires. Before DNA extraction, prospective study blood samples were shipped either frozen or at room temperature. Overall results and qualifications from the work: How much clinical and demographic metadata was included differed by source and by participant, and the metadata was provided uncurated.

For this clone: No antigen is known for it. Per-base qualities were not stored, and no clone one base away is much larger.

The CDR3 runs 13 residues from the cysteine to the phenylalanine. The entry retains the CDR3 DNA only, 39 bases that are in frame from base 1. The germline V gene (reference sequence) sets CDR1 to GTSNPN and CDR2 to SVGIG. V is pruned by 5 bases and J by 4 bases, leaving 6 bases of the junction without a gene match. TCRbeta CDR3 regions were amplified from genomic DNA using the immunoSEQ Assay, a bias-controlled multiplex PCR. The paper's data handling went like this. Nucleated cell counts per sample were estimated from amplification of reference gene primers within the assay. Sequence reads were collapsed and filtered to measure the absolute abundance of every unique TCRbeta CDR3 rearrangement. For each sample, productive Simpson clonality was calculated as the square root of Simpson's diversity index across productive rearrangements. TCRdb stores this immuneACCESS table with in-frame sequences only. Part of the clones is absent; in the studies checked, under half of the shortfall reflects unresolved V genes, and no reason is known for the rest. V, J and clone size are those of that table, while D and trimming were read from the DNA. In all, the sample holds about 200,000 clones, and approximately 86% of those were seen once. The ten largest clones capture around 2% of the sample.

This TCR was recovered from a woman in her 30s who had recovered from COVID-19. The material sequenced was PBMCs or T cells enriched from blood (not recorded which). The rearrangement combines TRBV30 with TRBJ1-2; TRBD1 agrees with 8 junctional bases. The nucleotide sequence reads TGTGCCTGGGAGGACAGGGTGTCCTATGGCTACACCTTC. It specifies CAWEDRVSYGYTF. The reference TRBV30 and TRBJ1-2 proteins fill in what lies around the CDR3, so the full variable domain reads SQTIHQWPATLVQPVGSPLSLECTVEGTSNPNLYWYRQAAGRGLQLLFYSVGIGQISSEVPQNLSASRPQDRQFILSSKKLLLSDSGFYLCAWEDRVSYGYTFGSGTRLTVV.